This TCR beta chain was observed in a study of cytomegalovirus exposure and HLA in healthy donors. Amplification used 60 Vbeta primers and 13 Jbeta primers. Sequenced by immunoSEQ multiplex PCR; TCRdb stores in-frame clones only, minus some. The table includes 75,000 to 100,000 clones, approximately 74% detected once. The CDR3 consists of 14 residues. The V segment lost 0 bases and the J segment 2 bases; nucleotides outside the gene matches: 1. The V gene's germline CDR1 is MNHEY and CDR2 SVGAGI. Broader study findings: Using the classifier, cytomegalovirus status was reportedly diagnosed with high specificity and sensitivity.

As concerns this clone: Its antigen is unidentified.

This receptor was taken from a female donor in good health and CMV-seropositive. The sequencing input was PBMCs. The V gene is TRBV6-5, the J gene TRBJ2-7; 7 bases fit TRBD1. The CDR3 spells CASSYSTGTYEQYF. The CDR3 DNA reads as TGTGCCAGCAGTTACTCGACAGGGACCTACGAGCAGTACTTC.